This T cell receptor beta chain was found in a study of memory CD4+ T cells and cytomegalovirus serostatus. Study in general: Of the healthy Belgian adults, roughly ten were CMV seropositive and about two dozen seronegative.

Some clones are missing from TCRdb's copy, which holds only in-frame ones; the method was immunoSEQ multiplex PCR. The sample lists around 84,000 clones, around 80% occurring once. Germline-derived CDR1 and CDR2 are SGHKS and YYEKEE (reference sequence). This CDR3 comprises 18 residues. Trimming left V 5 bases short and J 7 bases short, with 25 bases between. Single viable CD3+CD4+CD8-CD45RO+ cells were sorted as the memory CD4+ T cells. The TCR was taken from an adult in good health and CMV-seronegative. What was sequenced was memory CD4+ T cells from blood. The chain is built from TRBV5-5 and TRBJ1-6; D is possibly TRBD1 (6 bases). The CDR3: CASSWRDTQPALNSPLHF. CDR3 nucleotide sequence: TGTGCCAGCAGTTGGCGGGACACCCAACCCGCTCTGAATTCACCCCTCCACTTT.